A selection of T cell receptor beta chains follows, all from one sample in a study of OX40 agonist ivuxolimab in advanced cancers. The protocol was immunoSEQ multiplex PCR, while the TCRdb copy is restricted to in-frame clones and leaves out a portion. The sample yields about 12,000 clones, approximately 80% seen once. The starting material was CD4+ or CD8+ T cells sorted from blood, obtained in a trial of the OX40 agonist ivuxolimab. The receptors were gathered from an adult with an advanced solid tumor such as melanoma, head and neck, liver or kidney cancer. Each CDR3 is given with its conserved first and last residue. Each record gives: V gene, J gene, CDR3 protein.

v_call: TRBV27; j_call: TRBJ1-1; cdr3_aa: CASSGRGLRSTEAFF
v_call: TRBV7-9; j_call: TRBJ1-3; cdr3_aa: CASSPGTGASGNTIYF
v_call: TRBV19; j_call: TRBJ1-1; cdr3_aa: CASSQGITEAFF
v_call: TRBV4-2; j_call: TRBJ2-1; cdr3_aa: CASSLDWGLSNEQFF
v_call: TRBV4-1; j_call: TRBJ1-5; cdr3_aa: CASSQGAGGGQPQHF
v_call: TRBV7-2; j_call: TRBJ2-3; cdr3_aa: CASSLTASSTDTQYF
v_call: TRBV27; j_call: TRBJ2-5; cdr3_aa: CASSLGLAIRETQYF
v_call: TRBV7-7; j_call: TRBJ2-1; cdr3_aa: CASSDSGQRQSEQFF
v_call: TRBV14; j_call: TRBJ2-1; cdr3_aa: CASSQVRLGEQFF
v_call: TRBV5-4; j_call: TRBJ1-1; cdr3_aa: CASSLGRAEAFF
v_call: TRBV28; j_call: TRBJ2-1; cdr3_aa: CASSSSTSGRVNEQFF
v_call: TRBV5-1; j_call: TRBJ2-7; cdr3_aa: CASSQQTSGAPGFVVQYF
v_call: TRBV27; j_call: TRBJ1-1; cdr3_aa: CASSFGQDSEAFF
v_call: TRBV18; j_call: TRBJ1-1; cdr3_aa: CASSPRQGIGLAEAFF
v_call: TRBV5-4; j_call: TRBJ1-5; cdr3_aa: CASSLKGDNQPQHF
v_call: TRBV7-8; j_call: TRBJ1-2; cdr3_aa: CASWEMREGYTF
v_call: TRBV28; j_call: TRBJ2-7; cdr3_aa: CASSPGLGSYEQYF